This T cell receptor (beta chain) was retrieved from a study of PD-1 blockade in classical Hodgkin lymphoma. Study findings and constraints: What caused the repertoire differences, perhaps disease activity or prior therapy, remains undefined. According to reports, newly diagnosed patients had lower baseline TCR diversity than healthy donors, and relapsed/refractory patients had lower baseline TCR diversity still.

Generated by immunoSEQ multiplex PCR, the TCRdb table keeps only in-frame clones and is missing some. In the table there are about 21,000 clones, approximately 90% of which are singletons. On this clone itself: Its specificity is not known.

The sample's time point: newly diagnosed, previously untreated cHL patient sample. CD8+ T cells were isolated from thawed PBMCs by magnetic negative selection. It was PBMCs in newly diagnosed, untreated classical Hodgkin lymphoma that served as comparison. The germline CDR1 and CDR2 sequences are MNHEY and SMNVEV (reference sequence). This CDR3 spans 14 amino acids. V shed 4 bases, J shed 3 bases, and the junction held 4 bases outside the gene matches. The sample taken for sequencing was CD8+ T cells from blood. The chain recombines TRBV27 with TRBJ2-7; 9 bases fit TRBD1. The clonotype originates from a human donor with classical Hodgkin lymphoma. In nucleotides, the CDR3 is TGTGCCAGCAGTTGGGGACAGGGTCGCTACGAGCAGTACTTC. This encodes CASSWGQGRYEQYF.